The 27 T cell receptor beta chains below all came from one sample that was sequenced in a study of cytomegalovirus exposure and HLA in healthy donors. The PCR ran on 60 Vbeta and 13 Jbeta primers. Measured with immunoSEQ multiplex PCR; TCRdb has only the in-frame clones, and not every one. The repertoire has over 150,000 clones, about two thirds of them found once; the top ten carry 4.5%. Material: PBMCs. These receptors were collected from a young woman in good health and CMV-seropositive.

The chain links TRBV25-1 to TRBJ2-5, with D possibly TRBD1 on 5 matching bases. Germline loops: CDR1 MGHDK, CDR2 SYGVNS. Trimming cost V 5 bases and J 5 bases, with 9 bases left between them. This CDR3 has 12 amino acids. The CDR3 protein is CASSQGWETQYF. The CDR3 DNA follows: TGTGCCAGCAGTCAGGGATGGGAGACCCAGTACTTC. The full variable domain, completed using reference TRBV25-1 and TRBJ2-5, is EADIYQTPRYLVIGTGKKITLECSQTMGHDKMYWYQQDPGMELHLIHYSYGVNSTEKGDLSSESTVSRIRTEHFPLTLESARPSHTSQYLCASSQGWETQYFGPGTRLLVL.

In this sample, this clone turned up once. The chain has TRBV19 and TRBJ2-7; 8 bases fit TRBD1. V gave up 6 bases and J gave up 3 bases; unmatched junction bases: 10. This CDR3 is 15 amino acids long. The germline V gene has CDR1 LNHDA and CDR2 SQIVND (reference sequence). The CDR3 region is CASSLGTGLGYEQYF. The DNA for the CDR3 is TGTGCCAGTAGCCTAGGGACAGGATTAGGCTACGAGCAGTACTTC.

V is TRBV6-5 and J is TRBJ1-3; D might be TRBD1 (5 bases). The V end lost 2 bases, the J end lost 3 bases, and 11 bases lay between the germline ends. The CDR3 has 15 amino acids. Germline CDR1 reads MNHEY; CDR2 reads SVGAGI. CDR3 bases: TGTGCCAGCAGTTACGCAGGGCGCTTTGGAAACACCATATATTTT. As protein: CASSYAGRFGNTIYF.

This chain links TRBV19 with TRBJ1-1; 8 bases agree with TRBD1. Germline loops: CDR1 LNHDA, CDR2 SQIVND (reference sequence). The CDR3 is 14 amino acids. Unmatched junction bases numbered 5, after V lost 5 bases and J lost 3 bases. The CDR3 here is CASSPQGGDTEAFF. The CDR3 DNA reads as TGTGCCAGTAGTCCACAGGGGGGGGACACTGAAGCTTTCTTT.

This clone was counted a few times. A junction end diverges from the germline sequence, so it may reflect a read error. The V gene is TRBV15, the J gene TRBJ1-1; the match to TRBD1 covers 7 bases. CDR1 is LNHNV, CDR2 YYDKDF, per germline (reference sequence). The CDR3 is made up of 14 amino acids. The CDR3 nucleotides read TGTGCCACCAGCGACGGGACAGTTTGGACTGTAGCTTTCTTT. The encoded protein is CATSDGTVWTVAFF.

Remarks on this clone: The conserved closing phenylalanine or tryptophan is absent in this CDR3, likely reflecting a read error. The limits of the CDR3 on the DNA are not certain, so only TCRdb's listed CDR3 is given. The chain has TRBV18 and TRBJ2-4; the table's D call of TRBD1 was not tested on the DNA. The CDR3 is made up of 12 amino acids, end residues included. Germline V gene sequence: CDR1 KGHSH, CDR2 LQKENI. The CDR3 is CASSPGTGPSRV.

The genes are TRBV30 and TRBJ1-3, with 12 bases matching TRBD1. Germline CDR1 GTSNPN, CDR2 SVGIG (reference sequence). J lost 2 bases, V lost 4 bases, and 3 bases had no gene match. The CDR3 sequence is 15 residues long. CDR3 nucleotide sequence: TGTGCCTGGAAGGGACAGGGGGCGGCTGGAAACACCATATATTTT. Translating it yields CAWKGQGAAGNTIYF.

The chain has TRBV27 and TRBJ1-1; tentatively, D is TRBD1 (6 bases). Trimming removed 8 bases at V and 5 bases at J, with 18 bases between. This CDR3 is built from 14 residues. Germline values: CDR1 MNHEY, CDR2 SMNVEV (reference sequence). The CDR3 loop reads CASLRNPQGTEAFF. The CDR3 region has the DNA TGTGCCAGCCTTAGAAACCCACAGGGTACTGAAGCTTTCTTT.

The chain has TRBV19 and TRBJ1-5; no reliable D call. The CDR3 has 15 amino acids. Germline V gene data show CDR1 as LNHDA and CDR2 as SQIVND (reference sequence). The ends were cut back, 8 bases at V and 0 bases at J, with 14 bases in the middle. This CDR3 is CASEVRRYSNQPQHF. DNA of the CDR3: TGTGCCAGTGAAGTCAGGAGGTATAGCAATCAGCCCCAGCATTTT. Combining the CDR3 with reference TRBV19 and TRBJ1-5 gives the whole variable domain DGGITQSPKYLFRKEGQNVTLSCEQNLNHDAMYWYRQDPGQGLRLIYYSQIVNDFQKGDIAEGYSVSREKKESFPLTVTSAQKNPTAFYLCASEVRRYSNQPQHFGDGTRLSIL.

This clone was counted once. The rearrangement joins TRBV27 to TRBJ2-7; 9 bases match TRBD1. The CDR3 totals 16 residues. J lost 0 bases, V lost 5 bases, and 8 bases had no gene match. CDR1 MNHEY and CDR2 SMNVEV come from the germline V gene (reference sequence). The CDR3 loop is CASSITGGPLSYEQYF. In nucleotides, the CDR3 is TGTGCCAGCAGTATCACAGGGGGCCCACTCTCCTACGAGCAGTACTTC.

The genes are TRBV7-8 and TRBJ2-1, with 9 bases fitting TRBD1. The V segment lost 5 bases and the J segment 8 bases; nucleotides outside the gene matches: 13. Germline V gene lookup returns CDR1 SGHVS and CDR2 FQNEAQ. This CDR3 region has 16 residues. CDR3 residues: CASSPPTGGDFHEQFF. CDR3 DNA: TGTGCCAGCAGCCCCCCGACAGGGGGAGATTTCCATGAGCAGTTCTTC.

The genes are TRBV5-1 and TRBJ2-1; D is unclear. The CDR3 runs 15 residues. Trimming took off 4 bases at V and 7 bases at J, with 18 bases between the two ends. CDR1 is SGHRS and CDR2 is YFSETQ in the germline V gene. The CDR3 coding sequence is TGCGCCAGCAGCGCTGGAGCCCTAGTGAATAATGAGCAGTTCTTC. It codes for CASSAGALVNNEQFF.

The chain employs TRBV27 and TRBJ1-2, with a weak D call TRBD1 (5 bases). The CDR3 has 15 residues. The V gene's germline CDR1 is MNHEY and CDR2 SMNVEV (reference sequence). Trimming took 6 bases from V and 7 from J, leaving 21 bases between them. The CDR3 DNA is TGTGCCAGCAGGCCGCACGGGGGTGGGGGGATTGGCTACACCTTC. This sequence encodes CASRPHGGGGIGYTF.

The chain employs TRBV13 and TRBJ2-7, with D possibly TRBD1 on 5 matching bases. Looked up from germline, CDR1 is PRHDT and CDR2 is FYEKMQ (reference sequence). V was clipped by 2 bases and J by 7 bases, with 9 bases between them. There are 12 residues in the CDR3. The CDR3 DNA sequence: TGTGCCAGCAGCTTAAGGGGAAATGAGCAGTACTTC. Residues: CASSLRGNEQYF. Supplemented by reference TRBV13 and TRBJ2-7, the full variable domain reads AAGVIQSPRHLIKEKRETATLKCYPIPRHDTVYWYQQGPGQDPQFLISFYEKMQSDKGSIPDRFSAQQFSDYHSELNMSSLELGDSALYFCASSLRGNEQYFGPGTRLTVT.

The chain uses TRBV6-1 and TRBJ1-2, with D unresolved. Per germline, CDR1 MNHNS and CDR2 SASEGT. V was shortened by 10 bases and J by 4 bases, with 16 bases between the two germline ends. There are 13 residues in the CDR3. CDR3 coding DNA: TGTGCCACCGACACTCTAGCGCCCTATGGCTACACCTTC. Its protein product is CATDTLAPYGYTF.

The chain links TRBV7-2 to TRBJ2-1; 7 bases are a match to TRBD2. Germline V gives CDR1 SGHTA, CDR2 FQGNSA. V trimming: 5 bases; J trimming: 4 bases; junction bases outside the gene matches: 11. The CDR3 runs to 16 residues. CDR3 bases: TGTGCCAGCAGCCTTGCACTAGCGACCCTATACAATGAGCAGTTCTTC. Translated, it gives CASSLALATLYNEQFF.

This clone was detected only a few times. The chain joins TRBV19 to TRBJ1-5; D gene uncertain. V lost 3 bases, J lost 3 bases, and 18 bases lay in between. The germline V gene encodes CDR1 LNHDA and CDR2 SQIVND (reference sequence). The CDR3 extends over 17 amino acids. The chain's CDR3 is CASSIGSLGSSNQPQHF. The CDR3 region has the DNA TGTGCCAGTAGTATTGGCTCACTCGGGAGCTCCAATCAGCCCCAGCATTTT. Complete variable domain (other parts from reference TRBV19 and TRBJ1-5): DGGITQSPKYLFRKEGQNVTLSCEQNLNHDAMYWYRQDPGQGLRLIYYSQIVNDFQKGDIAEGYSVSREKKESFPLTVTSAQKNPTAFYLCASSIGSLGSSNQPQHFGDGTRLSIL.

The chain is built from TRBV6-1 and TRBJ2-2; no definite D call. CDR1 is MNHNS, CDR2 SASEGT, per germline. V lost 6 bases and J lost 2, with 7 bases in between. The CDR3 loop spans 13 amino acids. DNA for the CDR3: TGTGCCAGCAGGCAAGCAAACACCGGGGAGCTGTTTTTT. Its translation is CASRQANTGELFF.

The chain recombines TRBV27 with TRBJ1-6, with unresolved D. V lost 4 bases, J lost 7 bases, and 8 bases lay in between. The CDR3 runs to 13 residues. Germline CDR1 and CDR2: MNHEY and SMNVEV (reference sequence). Here the CDR3 DNA reads TGTGCCAGCAGTTCGCAGTTAAATTCACCCCTCCACTTT. Residues: CASSSQLNSPLHF.

The rearrangement links TRBV5-4 to TRBJ2-2; 7 positions agree with TRBD1. In germline, CDR1 is SGHNT, CDR2 YYREEE (reference sequence). V trimming: 0 bases; J trimming: 7 bases; junction bases outside the gene matches: 12. This CDR3 contains 17 residues. The CDR3 nucleotides read TGTGCCAGCAGCTTGGCCCCCCAGGGGGTTCAGAACGGGGAGCTGTTTTTT. Protein product: CASSLAPQGVQNGELFF. The full variable domain, completed using reference TRBV5-4 and TRBJ2-2, is ETGVTQSPTHLIKTRGQQVTLRCSSQSGHNTVSWYQQALGQGPQFIFQYYREEENGRGNFPPRFSGLQFPNYSSELNVNALELDDSALYLCASSLAPQGVQNGELFFGEGSRLTVL.

The rearrangement links TRBV2 to TRBJ2-4; 11 nucleotides match TRBD2. This CDR3 has 16 residues. Germline lookup yields CDR1 SNHLY and CDR2 FYNNEI. After removal of 6 bases from V and 6 bases from J, the junction contained 10 bases not matched to a gene. CDR3 in amino acids: CASRLLAGVRLNIQYF. The CDR3 DNA sequence: TGTGCCAGCAGACTACTAGCGGGAGTTAGGCTAAACATTCAGTACTTC. Full variable domain (outside the CDR3, taken from reference TRBV2 and TRBJ2-4): EPEVTQTPSHQVTQMGQEVILRCVPISNHLYFYWYRQILGQKVEFLVSFYNNEISEKSEIFDDQFSVERPDGSNFTLKIRSTKLEDSAMYFCASRLLAGVRLNIQYFGAGTRLSVL.

The V and J genes are TRBV5-6 and TRBJ2-1; maybe TRBD2 (5 bases). V shed 3 bases and J shed 8 bases, with 12 bases lying between them. Per the germline V gene, CDR1 is SGHDT and CDR2 is YYEEEE. This CDR3 has 13 residues. The CDR3 nucleotides read TGTGCCAGCAGCTCGACCCTTAGCGATGAGCAGTTCTTC. It specifies CASSSTLSDEQFF.

A single count supports this clone. The chain combines TRBV7-6 with TRBJ1-1; D might be TRBD1 (5 bases). Germline assignment: CDR1 SGHVS and CDR2 FNYEAQ. Trimming cost V 5 bases and J 6 bases, with 13 bases left between them. The CDR3 runs 13 residues. As DNA, the CDR3 is TGTGCCAGCAGCCCATACGTAGGGGCTGAAGCTTTCTTT. Amino acids: CASSPYVGAEAFF. Looking up the rest from reference TRBV7-6 and TRBJ1-1 gives the full variable domain: GAGVSQSPRYKVTKRGQDVALRCDPISGHVSLYWYRQALGQGPEFLTYFNYEAQQDKSGLPNDRFSAERPEGSISTLTIQRTEQRDSAMYRCASSPYVGAEAFFGQGTRLTVV.

The chain couples TRBV28 to TRBJ1-1; a possible D gene is TRBD1 (5 bases). Trimming left V 3 bases short and J 11 bases short, with 10 bases between. Per the germline V gene, CDR1 is MDHEN and CDR2 is SYDVKM. This CDR3 comprises 11 residues. Here the CDR3 DNA reads TGTGCCAGCAGTTTTCGGCAGGGTGCTTTCTTT. Protein sequence: CASSFRQGAFF.

The chain links TRBV5-6 to TRBJ2-5, with unresolved D. Trimming took 4 bases from V and 5 from J, leaving 15 bases between them. The CDR3 covers 14 residues. The germline V gene encodes CDR1 SGHDT and CDR2 YYEEEE. CDR3 in amino acids: CASSISTRLETQYF. The DNA for the CDR3 is TGTGCCAGCAGCATATCAACCCGGTTGGAGACCCAGTACTTC.

This clone was observed a handful of times. CDR3 in DNA: TGTGCCAGCAGCTTAGGCGGAGGGACCGGGGAGCTGTTTTTT. It encodes CASSLGGGTGELFF. This chain connects TRBV5-6 to TRBJ2-2; tentatively, D is TRBD2 (6 bases). This CDR3 is 14 amino acids long. The V end was cut by 2 bases, the J end by 5 bases, with 10 bases between. The germline V gene has CDR1 SGHDT and CDR2 YYEEEE.

This chain links TRBV18 with TRBJ1-1; D unresolved. The CDR3 loop spans 14 amino acids. The germline V and J ends were trimmed by 5 bases and 1 base, with 11 bases remaining between them. Per germline, CDR1 KGHSH and CDR2 LQKENI. CDR3 sequence (DNA): TGTGCCAGCTCAGCTTCCGCGGAGAACACTGAAGCTTTCTTT. This sequence encodes CASSASAENTEAFF.